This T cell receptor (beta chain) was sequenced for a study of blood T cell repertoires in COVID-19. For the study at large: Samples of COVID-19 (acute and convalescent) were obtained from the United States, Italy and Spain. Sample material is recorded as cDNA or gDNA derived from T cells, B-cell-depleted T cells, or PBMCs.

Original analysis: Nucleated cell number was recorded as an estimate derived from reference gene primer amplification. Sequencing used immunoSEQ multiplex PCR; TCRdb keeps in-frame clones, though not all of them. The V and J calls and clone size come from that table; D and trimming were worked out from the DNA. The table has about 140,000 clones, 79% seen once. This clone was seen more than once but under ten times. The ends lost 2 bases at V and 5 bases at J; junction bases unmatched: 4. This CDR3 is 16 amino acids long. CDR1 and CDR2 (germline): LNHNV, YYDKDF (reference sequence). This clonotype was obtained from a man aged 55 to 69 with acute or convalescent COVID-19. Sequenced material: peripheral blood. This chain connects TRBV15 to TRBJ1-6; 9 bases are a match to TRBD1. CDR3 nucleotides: TGTGCCACCAGCAGACGGGACAGGGCCCATAATTCACCCCTCCACTTT. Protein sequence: CATSRRDRAHNSPLHF. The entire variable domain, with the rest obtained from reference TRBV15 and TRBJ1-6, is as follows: DAMVIQNPRYQVTQFGKPVTLSCSQTLNHNVMYWYQQKSSQAPKLLFHYYDKDFNNEADTPDNFQSRRPNTSFCFLDIRSPGLGDTAMYLCATSRRDRAHNSPLHFGNGTRLTVT.